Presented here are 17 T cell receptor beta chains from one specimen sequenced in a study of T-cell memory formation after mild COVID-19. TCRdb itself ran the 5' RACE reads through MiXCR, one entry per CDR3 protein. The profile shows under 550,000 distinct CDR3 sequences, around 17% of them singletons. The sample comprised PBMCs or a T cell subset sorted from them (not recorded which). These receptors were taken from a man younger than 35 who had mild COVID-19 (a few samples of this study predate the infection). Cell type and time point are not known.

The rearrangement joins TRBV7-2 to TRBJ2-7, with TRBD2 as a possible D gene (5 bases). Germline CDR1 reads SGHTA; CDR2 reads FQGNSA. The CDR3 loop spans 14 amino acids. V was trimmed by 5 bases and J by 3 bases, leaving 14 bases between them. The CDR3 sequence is CASSPARDYYEQYF. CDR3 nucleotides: TGTGCCAGCAGCCCTGCCCGGGATTACTACGAGCAGTACTTC. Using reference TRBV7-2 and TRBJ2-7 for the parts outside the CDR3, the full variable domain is GAGVSQSPSNKVTEKGKDVELRCDPISGHTALYWYRQSLGQGLEFLIYFQGNSAPDKSGLPSDRFSAERTGGSVSTLTIQRTQQEDSAVYLCASSPARDYYEQYFGPGTRLTVT.

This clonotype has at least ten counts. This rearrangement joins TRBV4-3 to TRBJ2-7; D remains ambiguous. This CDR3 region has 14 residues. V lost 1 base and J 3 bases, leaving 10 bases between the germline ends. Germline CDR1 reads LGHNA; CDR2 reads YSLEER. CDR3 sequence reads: CASSQARQNYEQYF. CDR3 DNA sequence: TGCGCCAGCAGCCAAGCGCGGCAAAACTACGAGCAGTACTTC.

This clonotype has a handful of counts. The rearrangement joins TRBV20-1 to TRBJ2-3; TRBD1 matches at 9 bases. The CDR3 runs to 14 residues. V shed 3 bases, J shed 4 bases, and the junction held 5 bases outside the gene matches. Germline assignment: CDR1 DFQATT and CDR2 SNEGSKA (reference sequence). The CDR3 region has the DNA TGCAGTGCTAGGGGGGACAGGGTGGCAGATACGCAGTATTTT. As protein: CSARGDRVADTQYF.

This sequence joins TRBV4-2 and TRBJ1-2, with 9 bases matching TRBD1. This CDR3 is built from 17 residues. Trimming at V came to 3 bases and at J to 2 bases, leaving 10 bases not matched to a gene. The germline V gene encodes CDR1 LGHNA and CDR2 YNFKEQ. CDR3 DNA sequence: TGTGCCAGCAGCCATGAGTCCGGGACAGGGACAAACTATGGCTACACCTTC. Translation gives CASSHESGTGTNYGYTF.

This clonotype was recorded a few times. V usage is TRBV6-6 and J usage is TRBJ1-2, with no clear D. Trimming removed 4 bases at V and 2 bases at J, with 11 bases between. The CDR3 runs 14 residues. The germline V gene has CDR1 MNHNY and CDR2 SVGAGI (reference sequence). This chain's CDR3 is CASSSTSGNYGYTF. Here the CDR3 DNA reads TGTGCCAGCAGTTCCACCTCCGGGAACTATGGCTACACCTTC.

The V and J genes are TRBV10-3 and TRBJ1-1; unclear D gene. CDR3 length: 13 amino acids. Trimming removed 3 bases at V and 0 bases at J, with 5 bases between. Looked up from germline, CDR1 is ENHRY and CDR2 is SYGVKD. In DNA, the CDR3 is TGTGCCATCAGTGATGCTGTGAACACTGAAGCTTTCTTT. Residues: CAISDAVNTEAFF.

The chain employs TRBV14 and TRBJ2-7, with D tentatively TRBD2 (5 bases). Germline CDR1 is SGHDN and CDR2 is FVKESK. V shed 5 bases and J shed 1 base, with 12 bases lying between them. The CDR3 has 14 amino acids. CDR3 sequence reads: CASSSREGSYEQYF. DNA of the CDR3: TGTGCCAGCAGCTCCCGGGAAGGTTCCTACGAGCAGTACTTC.

The CDR3 is CASSVGHNQPQHF. CDR3 DNA: TGTGCCAGCAGCGTAGGTCACAATCAGCCCCAGCATTTT. V and J are TRBV9 and TRBJ1-5; D call uncertain. The V gene lost 0 bases and the J gene lost 3 bases, with 4 bases spanning the gap. Germline CDR1 is SGDLS and CDR2 is YYNGEE. The length of the CDR3 is 13 residues.

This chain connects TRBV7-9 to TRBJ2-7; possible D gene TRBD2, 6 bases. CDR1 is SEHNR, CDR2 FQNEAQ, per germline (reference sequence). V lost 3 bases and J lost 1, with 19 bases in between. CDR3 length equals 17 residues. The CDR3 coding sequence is TGTGCCAGCAGCTTCCCCTCCGCGAGCGGGCCTTCCTACGAGCAGTACGTC. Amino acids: CASSFPSASGPSYEQYV.

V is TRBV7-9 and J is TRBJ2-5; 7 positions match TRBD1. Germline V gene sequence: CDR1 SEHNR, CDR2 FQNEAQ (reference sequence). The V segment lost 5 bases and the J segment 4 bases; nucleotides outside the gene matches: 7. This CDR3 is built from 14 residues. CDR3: CASSLSTGAETQYF. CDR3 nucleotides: TGTGCCAGCAGCCTATCTACAGGGGCAGAGACCCAGTACTTC.

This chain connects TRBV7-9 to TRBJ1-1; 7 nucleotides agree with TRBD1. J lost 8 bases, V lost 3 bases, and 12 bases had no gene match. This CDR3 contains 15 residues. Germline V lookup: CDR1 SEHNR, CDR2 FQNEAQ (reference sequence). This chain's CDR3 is CASSFARQGPDEAFF. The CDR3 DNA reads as TGTGCCAGCAGCTTCGCCCGACAGGGCCCAGACGAAGCTTTCTTT.

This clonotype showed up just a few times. Here the CDR3 reads CASSLANQIQYF. CDR3 DNA: TGTGCCAGCAGCTTGGCCAATCAGATTCAGTACTTC. The rearrangement joins TRBV5-6 to TRBJ2-4; D gene unclear. V was pared by 0 bases and J by 10 bases, with 8 bases between. The germline gives CDR1 SGHDT, CDR2 YYEEEE. The CDR3 spans 12 residues.

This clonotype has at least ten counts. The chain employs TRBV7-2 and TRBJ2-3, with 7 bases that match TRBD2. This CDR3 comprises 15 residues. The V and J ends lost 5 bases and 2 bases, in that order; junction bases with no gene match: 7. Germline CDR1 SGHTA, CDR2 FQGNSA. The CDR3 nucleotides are TGTGCCAGCAGCAGCCGGCGGGGGAACACAGATACGCAGTATTTT. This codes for CASSSRRGNTDTQYF.

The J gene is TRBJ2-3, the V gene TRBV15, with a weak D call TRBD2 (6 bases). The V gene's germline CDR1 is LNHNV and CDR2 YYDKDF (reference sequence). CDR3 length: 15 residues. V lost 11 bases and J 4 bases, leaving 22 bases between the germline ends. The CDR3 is CAASTGTPFADTQYF. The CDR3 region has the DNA TGTGCCGCCTCAACCGGGACTCCCTTCGCAGATACGCAGTATTTT.

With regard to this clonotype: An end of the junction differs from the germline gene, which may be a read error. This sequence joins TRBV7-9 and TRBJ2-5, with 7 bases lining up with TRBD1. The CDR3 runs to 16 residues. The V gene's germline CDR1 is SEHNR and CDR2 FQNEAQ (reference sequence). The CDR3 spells CASSLFHDRDQETQYF. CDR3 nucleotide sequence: TGTGCCAGCAGCTTATTTCACGACAGGGACCAGGAGACCCAGTACTTC.

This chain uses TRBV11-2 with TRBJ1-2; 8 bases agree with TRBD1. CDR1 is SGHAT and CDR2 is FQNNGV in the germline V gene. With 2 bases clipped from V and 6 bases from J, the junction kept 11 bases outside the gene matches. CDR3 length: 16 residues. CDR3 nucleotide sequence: TGTGCCAGCAGCTTACCCCTCCCAGGGGGCGAGAATGGCTACACCTTC. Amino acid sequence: CASSLPLPGGENGYTF. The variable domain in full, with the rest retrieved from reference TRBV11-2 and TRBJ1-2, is EAGVAQSPRYKIIEKRQSVAFWCNPISGHATLYWYQQILGQGPKLLIQFQNNGVVDDSQLPKDRFSAERLKGVDSTLKIQPAKLEDSAVYLCASSLPLPGGENGYTFGSGTRLTVV.

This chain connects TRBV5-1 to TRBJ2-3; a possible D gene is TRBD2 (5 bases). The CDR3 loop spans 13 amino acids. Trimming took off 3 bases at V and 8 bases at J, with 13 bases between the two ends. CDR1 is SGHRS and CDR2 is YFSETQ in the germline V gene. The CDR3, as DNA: TGCGCCAGCAGCTCACCTGGGGAGTCTACGCAGTATTTT. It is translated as CASSSPGESTQYF.